This T cell receptor (beta chain) was sequenced for a study of regulatory T cells in long-lasting Graves disease. Study summary: Those Graves' patients who were newly diagnosed had been on antithyroid drugs under 3 months. Study-wide results and caveats: Favored gene segments in persistent disease were TRBV28, TRBJ1-2 and TRBJ2-5. The researchers studied only peripheral blood, not thyroid tissue. Public clonotype sharing was higher in persistent than newly diagnosed patients.

Libraries of TCR beta came from iRepertoire HTBI primers plus Arm-PCR of CDR3 regions. TCRdb re-called the multiplex PCR reads through MiXCR, storing one row per CDR3 protein. The sample gives approximately 400,000 distinct CDR3 sequences, around 16% of which show up once; over 20% is in the top ten. Germline CDR1 reads MNHEY; CDR2 reads SMNVEV (reference sequence). The CDR3 is made up of 18 amino acids. The V and J ends lost 1 base and 3 bases, in that order; junction bases with no gene match: 7. The sample holds many counts of this clonotype. Its specificity is unknown. Time point in this sample: newly diagnosed GD, antithyroid drugs for less than 3 months. The TCR library was made from RNA extracted from PBMCs.

The chain employs TRBV27 and TRBJ2-2; 11 bases are a match to TRBD2. The input for sequencing was peripheral blood mononuclear cells (PBMCs), taken at new diagnosis, from a patient treated with antithyroid drugs. This TCR derives from a female donor with Graves disease. The chain's CDR3 is CASSLFTSGSGDTGELFF. The DNA of the CDR3 is TGTGCCAGCAGTTTATTTACTAGCGGGAGCGGAGACACCGGGGAGCTGTTTTTT.